A selection of T cell receptor beta chains follows, all from one sample in a study of shared clonotypes between healthy human individuals. Using immunoSEQ multiplex PCR, the repertoire was profiled, and TCRdb retains in-frame clones only, with some absent. The table has around 2,000,000 clones, approximately 94% seen once. Source material: naive CD8+ T cells sorted from blood. The receptors shown here come from a man between 18 and 29 years old in good health. Each CDR3 is given with its conserved first and last residue. D genes are given only for firm matches. Some rows have no size entry. The others give once, few or many, or a class for an expanded clone.

v_gene: TRBV19
abundance: .
j_gene: TRBJ2-7
d_gene: .
CDR3aa: CASSIPSGPLGEQYF
CDR3nt: TGTGCCAGTAGTATACCCTCGGGACCCTTGGGAGAGCAGTACTTC

v_gene: TRBV9
abundance: .
j_gene: TRBJ2-7
d_gene: TRBD2
CDR3aa: CASSVEGAGSYEQYF
CDR3nt: TGTGCCAGCAGCGTAGAAGGAGCGGGGTCCTACGAGCAGTACTTC

v_gene: TRBV4-2
abundance: .
j_gene: TRBJ1-1
d_gene: .
CDR3aa: CASTRSGGLAFF
CDR3nt: TGTGCCAGCACCAGGAGCGGAGGGCTGGCTTTCTTT

v_gene: TRBV2
abundance: once
j_gene: TRBJ1-2
d_gene: .
CDR3aa: CAELELTYGYTF
CDR3nt: TGTGCCGAACTAGAGTTAACCTATGGCTACACCTTC

v_gene: TRBV4-1
abundance: .
j_gene: TRBJ2-7
d_gene: TRBD2
CDR3aa: CASSHQEPSGASYEQYF
CDR3nt: TGCGCCAGCAGCCATCAGGAACCTAGCGGGGCCTCCTACGAGCAGTACTTC

v_gene: TRBV10-3
abundance: .
j_gene: TRBJ1-1
d_gene: TRBD1
CDR3aa: CAIRDPGTGEGTEAFF
CDR3nt: TGTGCCATCAGAGACCCCGGGACAGGGGAAGGGACTGAAGCTTTCTTT

v_gene: TRBV4-1
abundance: .
j_gene: TRBJ2-7
d_gene: TRBD2
CDR3aa: CASSQVSGSSYEQYF
CDR3nt: TGCGCCAGCAGCCAGGTTAGCGGGAGCTCCTACGAGCAGTACTTC

v_gene: TRBV29-1
abundance: .
j_gene: TRBJ2-1
d_gene: TRBD2
CDR3aa: CSVEMGLAGGSYEQFF
CDR3nt: TGCAGCGTTGAAATGGGACTAGCGGGAGGTAGCTATGAGCAGTTCTTC

v_gene: TRBV9
abundance: .
j_gene: TRBJ2-7
d_gene: TRBD1
CDR3aa: CASSGGQGQVGEQYF
CDR3nt: TGTGCCAGCAGCGGAGGACAGGGGCAGGTAGGCGAGCAGTACTTC

v_gene: TRBV13
abundance: .
j_gene: TRBJ1-1
d_gene: .
CDR3aa: CASSFYTGLGTEAFF
CDR3nt: TGTGCCAGCAGCTTCTACACAGGCTTGGGCACTGAAGCTTTCTTT

v_gene: TRBV15
abundance: few
j_gene: TRBJ1-1
d_gene: .
CDR3aa: CATSREGDTEAFF
CDR3nt: TGTGCCACCAGCAGAGAAGGGGACACTGAAGCTTTCTTT

v_gene: TRBV19
abundance: .
j_gene: TRBJ2-5
d_gene: TRBD2
CDR3aa: CASSSLAGGLYQETQYF
CDR3nt: TGTGCCAGTAGTTCCCTAGCGGGAGGGTTGTACCAAGAGACCCAGTACTTC

v_gene: TRBV5-1
abundance: .
j_gene: TRBJ2-2
d_gene: .
CDR3aa: CASSLVDPQDTGELFF
CDR3nt: TGCGCCAGCAGCTTGGTTGACCCCCAGGACACCGGGGAGCTGTTTTTT

v_gene: TRBV4-3
abundance: once
j_gene: TRBJ2-1
d_gene: TRBD2
CDR3aa: CASSSSRGLAYNEQFF
CDR3nt: TGCGCCAGCAGCAGCTCAAGGGGACTAGCCTACAATGAGCAGTTCTTC

v_gene: TRBV7-9
abundance: once
j_gene: TRBJ2-5
d_gene: .
CDR3aa: CASSATGSRETQYF
CDR3nt: TGTGCCAGCAGCGCAACGGGATCCCGGGAGACCCAGTACTTC

v_gene: TRBV10-1
abundance: once
j_gene: TRBJ2-7
d_gene: TRBD1
CDR3aa: CASSGTGDTSYEQYF
CDR3nt: TGCGCCAGCAGTGGGACAGGGGATACCTCCTACGAGCAGTACTTC

v_gene: TRBV28
abundance: .
j_gene: TRBJ2-7
d_gene: TRBD1
CDR3aa: CASSPKQGFYEQYF
CDR3nt: TGTGCCAGCAGTCCCAAACAGGGGTTCTACGAGCAGTACTTC

v_gene: TRBV13
abundance: .
j_gene: TRBJ2-3
d_gene: .
CDR3aa: CASSPPRTDTQYF
CDR3nt: TGTGCCAGCAGTCCCCCGCGCACAGATACGCAGTATTTT

v_gene: TRBV5-1
abundance: .
j_gene: TRBJ2-5
d_gene: TRBD1
CDR3aa: CASSHTGGETQYF
CDR3nt: TGCGCCAGCAGCCATACAGGGGGGGAGACCCAGTACTTC

v_gene: TRBV27
abundance: .
j_gene: TRBJ2-1
d_gene: TRBD2
CDR3aa: CASSLIRLAGGPNEQFF
CDR3nt: TGTGCCAGCAGTTTAATCCGGCTAGCGGGAGGGCCAAATGAGCAGTTCTTC

v_gene: TRBV6-1
abundance: .
j_gene: TRBJ1-6
d_gene: .
CDR3aa: CASSEVRFYNSPLHF
CDR3nt: TGTGCCAGCAGTGAAGTACGATTTTATAATTCACCCCTCCACTTT

v_gene: TRBV5-6
abundance: .
j_gene: TRBJ2-3
d_gene: .
CDR3aa: CASSSTHLKGGGLDTQYF
CDR3nt: TGTGCCAGCAGCTCCACTCATCTGAAGGGGGGAGGGTTGGATACGCAGTATTTT

v_gene: TRBV30
abundance: .
j_gene: TRBJ1-5
d_gene: .
CDR3aa: CAWSLPGHILYSNQPQHF
CDR3nt: TGTGCCTGGAGTCTGCCGGGACACATTCTTTATAGCAATCAGCCCCAGCATTTT

v_gene: TRBV5-8
abundance: .
j_gene: TRBJ2-1
d_gene: .
CDR3aa: CASSFSWGNNEQFF
CDR3nt: TGTGCCAGCAGCTTCTCGTGGGGTAACAATGAGCAGTTCTTC

v_gene: TRBV27
abundance: .
j_gene: TRBJ2-5
d_gene: .
CDR3aa: CASSTGRRGTQYF
CDR3nt: TGTGCCAGCAGTACAGGACGGAGGGGGACCCAGTACTTC

v_gene: TRBV7-2
abundance: .
j_gene: TRBJ1-1
d_gene: .
CDR3aa: CASSPLGPNTEAFF
CDR3nt: TGTGCCAGCAGCCCCCTAGGACCGAACACTGAAGCTTTCTTT

v_gene: TRBV11-2
abundance: .
j_gene: TRBJ2-5
d_gene: .
CDR3aa: CASSLDQGTVQTQYF
CDR3nt: TGTGCCAGCAGCTTAGATCAGGGAACGGTCCAGACCCAGTACTTC

v_gene: TRBV4-1
abundance: once
j_gene: TRBJ2-7
d_gene: TRBD1
CDR3aa: CASSQETTGYSYEQYF
CDR3nt: TGCGCCAGCAGCCAAGAGACGACAGGGTACTCCTACGAGCAGTACTTC

v_gene: TRBV29-1
abundance: .
j_gene: TRBJ1-1
d_gene: .
CDR3aa: CSVRTDTGAFF
CDR3nt: TGCAGCGTTCGGACGGACACTGGAGCTTTCTTT

v_gene: TRBV9
abundance: .
j_gene: TRBJ2-7
d_gene: TRBD2
CDR3aa: CASSVTPASGRDEQYF
CDR3nt: TGTGCCAGCAGCGTAACCCCCGCTAGCGGGAGGGACGAGCAGTACTTC

v_gene: TRBV5-6
abundance: .
j_gene: TRBJ2-2
d_gene: TRBD1
CDR3aa: CASSLGHDRGSTFGELFF
CDR3nt: TGTGCCAGCAGCTTGGGGCATGACAGGGGGTCGACGTTCGGGGAGCTGTTTTTT

v_gene: TRBV30
abundance: .
j_gene: TRBJ1-6
d_gene: TRBD1
CDR3aa: CAWSDRGESPLHF
CDR3nt: TGTGCCTGGAGTGACAGGGGAGAGTCACCCCTCCACTTT

v_gene: TRBV7-6
abundance: .
j_gene: TRBJ1-4
d_gene: .
CDR3aa: CASSSTSTNEKLFF
CDR3nt: TGTGCCAGCAGCTCCACATCAACTAATGAAAAACTGTTTTTT

v_gene: TRBV7-9
abundance: once
j_gene: TRBJ1-2
d_gene: TRBD1
CDR3aa: CAGKGTGDYGYTF
CDR3nt: TGTGCCGGCAAAGGGACAGGGGACTATGGCTACACCTTC

v_gene: TRBV7-2
abundance: .
j_gene: TRBJ2-3
d_gene: .
CDR3aa: CASSWTQRRTDTQYF
CDR3nt: TGTGCCAGCAGTTGGACCCAAAGGAGGACAGATACGCAGTATTTT

v_gene: TRBV19
abundance: .
j_gene: TRBJ2-1
d_gene: TRBD1
CDR3aa: CASSIVGQVSYNEQFF
CDR3nt: TGTGCCAGTAGTATAGTGGGACAGGTCTCCTACAATGAGCAGTTCTTC

v_gene: TRBV4-1
abundance: .
j_gene: TRBJ2-7
d_gene: TRBD2
CDR3aa: CASSPGGGREQYF
CDR3nt: TGCGCCAGCAGCCCGGGCGGGGGACGGGAGCAGTACTTC

v_gene: TRBV20-1
abundance: .
j_gene: TRBJ1-2
d_gene: .
CDR3aa: CSAWDTYGYTF
CDR3nt: TGCAGTGCTTGGGACACCTATGGCTACACCTTC

v_gene: TRBV15
abundance: .
j_gene: TRBJ2-1
d_gene: .
CDR3aa: CATSRDLGVSYNEQFF
CDR3nt: TGTGCCACCAGCAGAGACTTGGGGGTCTCCTACAATGAGCAGTTCTTC

v_gene: TRBV5-5
abundance: .
j_gene: TRBJ1-4
d_gene: .
CDR3aa: CASSLESGDEKLFF
CDR3nt: TGTGCCAGCAGCTTGGAGTCAGGGGATGAAAAACTGTTTTTT

v_gene: TRBV6-5
abundance: once
j_gene: TRBJ2-7
d_gene: TRBD1
CDR3aa: CASSPGQGWEQYF
CDR3nt: TGTGCCAGCAGTCCGGGACAGGGGTGGGAGCAGTACTTC

v_gene: TRBV4-3
abundance: .
j_gene: TRBJ1-2
d_gene: .
CDR3aa: CASSQEGEWKGYTF
CDR3nt: TGCGCCAGCAGCCAAGAAGGGGAATGGAAAGGCTACACCTTC

v_gene: TRBV4-1
abundance: once
j_gene: TRBJ1-5
d_gene: .
CDR3aa: CASSQDPLERGHNQPQHF
CDR3nt: TGCGCCAGCAGCCAAGATCCCTTAGAGAGGGGCCACAATCAGCCCCAGCATTTT

v_gene: TRBV7-9
abundance: once
j_gene: TRBJ2-7
d_gene: .
CDR3aa: CASSLGTEYEQYF
CDR3nt: TGTGCCAGCAGCTTAGGTACAGAGTACGAGCAGTACTTC

v_gene: TRBV27
abundance: .
j_gene: TRBJ1-6
d_gene: TRBD1
CDR3aa: CASRRDRPYSPLHF
CDR3nt: TGTGCCAGCAGAAGGGACAGACCGTATTCACCCCTCCACTTT

v_gene: TRBV5-6
abundance: once
j_gene: TRBJ1-1
d_gene: .
CDR3aa: CASSLGTGGRAFF
CDR3nt: TGTGCCAGCAGCTTGGGTACGGGGGGACGAGCTTTCTTT

v_gene: TRBV4-1
abundance: .
j_gene: TRBJ2-1
d_gene: TRBD2
CDR3aa: CASSLHSGGGNEQFF
CDR3nt: TGCGCCAGCAGCCTTCACTCTGGGGGGGGCAATGAGCAGTTCTTC

v_gene: TRBV30
abundance: .
j_gene: TRBJ2-1
d_gene: TRBD2
CDR3aa: CAWSDSGIYNEQFF
CDR3nt: TGTGCCTGGAGTGATAGCGGGATATACAATGAGCAGTTCTTC

v_gene: TRBV27
abundance: .
j_gene: TRBJ2-1
d_gene: .
CDR3aa: CASSPMDSYNEQFF
CDR3nt: TGTGCCAGCAGTCCGATGGACAGTTACAATGAGCAGTTCTTC

v_gene: TRBV2
abundance: .
j_gene: TRBJ2-1
d_gene: TRBD1
CDR3aa: CASSEDPTGIRNEQFF
CDR3nt: TGTGCCAGCAGTGAAGACCCGACAGGGATACGCAATGAGCAGTTCTTC

v_gene: TRBV25-1
abundance: .
j_gene: TRBJ2-1
d_gene: TRBD2
CDR3aa: CASTVAGVINEQFF
CDR3nt: TGTGCCAGCACCGTAGCGGGAGTGATAAATGAGCAGTTCTTC

v_gene: TRBV27
abundance: .
j_gene: TRBJ2-5
d_gene: .
CDR3aa: CASSLRRSAFQETQYF
CDR3nt: TGTGCCAGCAGTTTAAGGCGTAGCGCGTTCCAAGAGACCCAGTACTTC

v_gene: TRBV4-1
abundance: .
j_gene: TRBJ1-4
d_gene: .
CDR3aa: CASSQGGEKLFF
CDR3nt: TGCGCCAGCAGCCAAGGAGGTGAAAAACTGTTTTTT